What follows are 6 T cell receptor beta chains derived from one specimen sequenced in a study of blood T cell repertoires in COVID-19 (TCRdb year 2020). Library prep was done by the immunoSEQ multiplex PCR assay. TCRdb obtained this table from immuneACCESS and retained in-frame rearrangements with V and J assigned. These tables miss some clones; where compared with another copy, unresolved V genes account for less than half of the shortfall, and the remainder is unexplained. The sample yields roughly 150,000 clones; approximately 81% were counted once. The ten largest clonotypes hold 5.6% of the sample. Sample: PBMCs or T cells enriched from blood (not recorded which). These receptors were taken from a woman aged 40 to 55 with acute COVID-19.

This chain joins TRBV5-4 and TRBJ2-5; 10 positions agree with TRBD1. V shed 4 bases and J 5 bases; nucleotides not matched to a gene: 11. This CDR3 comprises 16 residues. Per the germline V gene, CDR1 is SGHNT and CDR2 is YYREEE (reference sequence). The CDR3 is CASSTGTGASGETQYF. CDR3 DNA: TGTGCCAGCAGCACGGGGACAGGGGCGAGTGGGGAGACCCAGTACTTC.

CDR3 nucleotides: TGTGCCAGAAGCTTAGAGTCCTCGGGTGGGGAGCCGCACTCCTACGAGCAGTACGTC. It specifies CARSLESSGGEPHSYEQYV. The rearrangement links TRBV7-5 to TRBJ2-7; the table's D call, TRBD2, was not checked against the DNA. TRBV7-5 is a listed pseudogene. CDR3 length equals 19 residues.

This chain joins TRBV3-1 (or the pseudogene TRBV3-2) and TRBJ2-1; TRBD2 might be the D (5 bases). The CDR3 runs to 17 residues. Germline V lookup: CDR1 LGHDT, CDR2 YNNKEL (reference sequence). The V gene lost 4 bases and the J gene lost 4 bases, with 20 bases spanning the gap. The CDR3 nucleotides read TGTGCCAGCAGCCCTACGAAGGCTAGCCGTGGGTACAATGAGCAGTTCTTC. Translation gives CASSPTKASRGYNEQFF.

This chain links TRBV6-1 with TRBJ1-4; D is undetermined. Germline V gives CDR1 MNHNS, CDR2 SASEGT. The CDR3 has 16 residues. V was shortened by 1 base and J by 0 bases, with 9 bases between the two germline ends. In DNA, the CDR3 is TGTGCCAGCAGTGAAGGACGGCGGCCAACTAATGAAAAACTGTTTTTT. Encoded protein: CASSEGRRPTNEKLFF.

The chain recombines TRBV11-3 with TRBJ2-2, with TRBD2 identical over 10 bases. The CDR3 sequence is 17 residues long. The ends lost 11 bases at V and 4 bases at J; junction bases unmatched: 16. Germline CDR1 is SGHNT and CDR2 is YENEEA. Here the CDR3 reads CASGRGSGRASTGELFF. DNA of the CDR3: TGTGCCTCCGGCAGGGGGAGCGGGAGGGCCTCCACCGGGGAGCTGTTTTTT.

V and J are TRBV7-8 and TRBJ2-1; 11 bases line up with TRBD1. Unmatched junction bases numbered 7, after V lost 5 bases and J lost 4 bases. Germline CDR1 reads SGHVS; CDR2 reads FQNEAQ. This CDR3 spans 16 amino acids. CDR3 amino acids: CASSRRDRGDYNEQFF. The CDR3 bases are TGTGCCAGCAGCCGAAGGGACAGGGGGGATTACAATGAGCAGTTCTTC. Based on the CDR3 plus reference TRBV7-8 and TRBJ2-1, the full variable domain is GAGVSQSPRYKVAKRGQDVALRCDPISGHVSLFWYQQALGQGPEFLTYFQNEAQLDKSGLPSDRFFAERPEGSVSTLKIQRTQQEDSAVYLCASSRRDRGDYNEQFFGPGTRLTVL.